This T cell receptor (beta chain) was recorded in a study of blood T cell repertoires in COVID-19. At the level of the study: Acute and convalescent COVID-19 samples came from the United States, Italy and Spain.

CDR3 size: 15 residues. Looked up from germline, CDR1 is MNHEY and CDR2 is SVGEGT. Losses at the gene ends were 2 bases for V and 2 bases for J; bases not matched to a gene: 3. Per the original methods: It was from reference gene primer amplification that nucleated cell counts were estimated. Libraries were prepared by immunoSEQ multiplex PCR; TCRdb keeps only in-frame clonotypes and omits some of them. The V and J calls and clone size come from that table; D and trimming were worked out from the DNA. Seen here are about 230,000 clones, around four fifths observed once, and the top ten hold roughly 2.7%.

The chain combines TRBV6-2 or TRBV6-3 with TRBJ2-1; 7 nucleotides agree with TRBD2. The source of this sequence is a woman in her seventies with active or convalescent COVID-19. The specimen sequenced was peripheral blood. CDR3 amino acids: CASSYGGDPYNEQFF. CDR3 sequence (DNA): TGTGCCAGCAGTTACGGGGGGGACCCCTACAATGAGCAGTTCTTC.